The 31 T cell receptor beta chains given below trace back to one sample, sequenced in a study of blood T cell repertoires in COVID-19. Data came from immunoSEQ multiplex PCR; TCRdb stores just in-frame clones and leaves some out. The sample includes 130,000 or so clones, about four fifths of them seen just once. The specimen was PBMCs or T cells enriched from blood (not recorded which). All receptors come from a man aged 50 or older who had recovered from COVID-19.

The chain joins TRBV9 to TRBJ2-5; 7 bases map to TRBD1. V shed 6 bases, J shed 4 bases, and the junction held 6 bases outside the gene matches. Germline V lookup: CDR1 SGDLS, CDR2 YYNGEE. The CDR3 is 13 residues long. For the CDR3, the DNA is TGTGCCAGCACCGCAGGGGGACCAGAGACCCAGTACTTC. Translated: CASTAGGPETQYF.

V and J are TRBV4-2 and TRBJ1-1, with D possibly matching TRBD1 (5 bases). Per germline, CDR1 LGHNA and CDR2 YNFKEQ. V dropped 7 bases and J dropped 4 bases, with 16 bases sitting between them. CDR3 size: 14 residues. The CDR3 spells CASKKGAGITEAFF. The CDR3 DNA follows: TGTGCCAGCAAAAAAGGGGCAGGGATCACTGAAGCTTTCTTT.

The chain links TRBV4-2 to TRBJ1-5; 12 bases line up with TRBD1. The trim removed 1 base at V and 5 bases at J, leaving 12 bases unmatched. This CDR3 has 19 residues. The germline V gene encodes CDR1 LGHNA and CDR2 YNFKEQ. The DNA for the CDR3 is TGTGCCAGCAGCCAAGCCCCGGGACAGGGGGCCTCCCGGGATCAGCCCCAGCATTTT. Its translation is CASSQAPGQGASRDQPQHF.

The chain is built from TRBV11-2 and TRBJ1-5; D gene unclear. V was trimmed by 4 bases and J by 0 bases, leaving 7 bases between them. CDR1 and CDR2 from the germline V gene are SGHAT and FQNNGV. This CDR3 has 14 residues. The CDR3 region has the DNA TGTGCCAGCAGCTACGACATTAGCAATCAGCCCCAGCATTTT. This codes for CASSYDISNQPQHF. The full variable domain, with the rest looked up from reference TRBV11-2 and TRBJ1-5, is EAGVAQSPRYKIIEKRQSVAFWCNPISGHATLYWYQQILGQGPKLLIQFQNNGVVDDSQLPKDRFSAERLKGVDSTLKIQPAKLEDSAVYLCASSYDISNQPQHFGDGTRLSIL.

The V call is TRBV19, the J call TRBJ2-7; 10 bases are shared with TRBD2. The CDR3 consists of 16 residues. Germline V gene lookup returns CDR1 LNHDA and CDR2 SQIVND (reference sequence). V gave up 2 bases and J gave up 3 bases; unmatched junction bases: 7. The CDR3 is CASSIILAGDHYEQYF. Written as DNA, the CDR3 is TGTGCCAGTAGTATAATTCTAGCGGGGGACCACTACGAGCAGTACTTC.

The V gene is TRBV24-1, the J gene TRBJ2-7; D not certain. Germline CDR1 reads KGHDR; CDR2 reads SFDVKD. The CDR3 is 17 amino acids. Trimming shortened V by 9 bases and J by 3 bases, and 26 bases separated the two germline ends. The CDR3 nucleotides read TGTGCCACCCCTGCGGATCGGTTTCGGTCACGATACTACGAGCAGTACTTC. It yields the protein CATPADRFRSRYYEQYF.

The rearrangement joins TRBV7-2 to TRBJ1-4; tentatively, D is TRBD1 (5 bases). The length of the CDR3 is 15 residues. Germline values: CDR1 SGHTA, CDR2 FQGNSA. Trimming took 2 bases from V and 6 from J, leaving 13 bases between them. CDR3 region: CASSLTTVWHEKLFF. CDR3 nucleotides: TGTGCCAGCAGCTTAACGACAGTTTGGCATGAAAAACTGTTTTTT.

This chain connects TRBV3-1 (or the pseudogene TRBV3-2) to TRBJ1-5; 8 bases are shared with TRBD1. V shed 0 bases, J shed 3 bases, and the junction held 13 bases outside the gene matches. The V gene's germline CDR1 is LGHDT and CDR2 YNNKEL (reference sequence). The CDR3 totals 19 residues. DNA of the CDR3: TGTGCCAGCAGCCAAGATGGGGCAGGGGGCGCGGATCCCAATCAGCCCCAGCATTTT. This codes for CASSQDGAGGADPNQPQHF.

The chain couples TRBV29-1 to TRBJ1-5, with 11 bases fitting TRBD1. CDR1 and CDR2 (germline): SQVTM, ANQGSEA. The ends lost 6 bases at V and 4 bases at J; junction bases unmatched: 5. CDR3 length: 14 residues. The DNA of the CDR3 is TGCAGCGTCGCCGGGACAGGGGGGAATCAGCCCCAGCATTTT. Translating gives CSVAGTGGNQPQHF.

This chain connects TRBV5-4 to TRBJ1-5; D not certain. This CDR3 spans 13 amino acids. The germline V gene encodes CDR1 SGHNT and CDR2 YYREEE (reference sequence). V was cut by 4 bases and J by 10 bases, with 15 bases left in between. The CDR3 sequence: CASSPVLGGPQHF. The DNA for the CDR3 is TGTGCCAGCAGCCCTGTTTTAGGCGGCCCCCAGCATTTT.

This chain joins TRBV11-2 and TRBJ2-7; D may be TRBD2 (5 bases). Germline values: CDR1 SGHAT, CDR2 FQNNGV. The V gene lost 5 bases and the J gene lost 4 bases, with 9 bases spanning the gap. The CDR3 has 12 amino acids. The CDR3 region has the DNA TGTGCCAGCAGCCCTCCGGGGTACGAGCAGTACTTC. As protein: CASSPPGYEQYF.

The gene calls are TRBV9 and TRBJ1-4; weak D call: TRBD1 (6 bases). There are 15 residues in the CDR3. Germline values: CDR1 SGDLS, CDR2 YYNGEE. Trimming removed 6 bases from V and 8 bases from J, with 20 bases in between. In nucleotides, the CDR3 is TGTGCCAGCACTCGAAGCGGGGGGGGCGAAGAAAAACTGTTTTTT. The encoded protein is CASTRSGGGEEKLFF.

The chain combines TRBV9 with TRBJ2-3; 8 nucleotides match TRBD2. The junction had 5 bases not matched to a gene; V was cut back by 0 bases and J by 2 bases. Germline V gene lookup returns CDR1 SGDLS and CDR2 YYNGEE. This CDR3 spans 16 amino acids. CDR3 DNA sequence: TGTGCCAGCAGCGTAGCCCGGGGGGGCCTCACAGATACGCAGTATTTT. Its translation: CASSVARGGLTDTQYF.

The chain has TRBV14 and TRBJ2-1; 9 bases agree with TRBD2. With 4 bases clipped from V and 8 bases from J, the junction kept 6 bases outside the gene matches. CDR1 and CDR2 from the germline V gene are SGHDN and FVKESK. The CDR3 sequence is 14 residues long. This CDR3 is CASSPPGLAYEQFF. CDR3 nucleotides: TGTGCCAGCAGCCCTCCGGGACTAGCATATGAGCAGTTCTTC.

This rearrangement joins TRBV7-2 to TRBJ2-5, with D perhaps TRBD2 (6 bases). The CDR3 is 14 residues long. Trimming cost V 5 bases and J 3 bases, with 13 bases left between them. CDR1 and CDR2 from the germline V gene are SGHTA and FQGNSA. The CDR3 nucleotides are TGTGCCAGCAGCCTCGGGACTTTCGAAGAGACCCAGTACTTC. It codes for CASSLGTFEETQYF.

The V and J genes are TRBV3-1 (or the pseudogene TRBV3-2) and TRBJ1-2, with TRBD1 matching over 12 bases. The germline CDR1 and CDR2 sequences are LGHDT and YNNKEL (reference sequence). V shed 1 base, J shed 4 bases, and the junction held 4 bases outside the gene matches. There are 16 residues in the CDR3. The CDR3 spells CASSQGGTGGIYGYTF. The CDR3 nucleotides read TGTGCCAGCAGCCAAGGTGGGACAGGGGGCATCTATGGCTACACCTTC.

V gene TRBV7-9 combines with J gene TRBJ2-2; D uncertain. The CDR3 loop spans 15 amino acids. V lost 0 bases, J lost 2 bases, and 7 bases lay in between. Germline CDR1 reads SEHNR; CDR2 reads FQNEAQ (reference sequence). CDR3 coding DNA: TGTGCCAGCAGCTTAGCACTAATAAACACCGGGGAGCTGTTTTTT. This codes for CASSLALINTGELFF.

This sequence joins TRBV25-1 and TRBJ2-1; possible D gene TRBD2, 6 bases. Germline V lookup: CDR1 MGHDK, CDR2 SYGVNS. The CDR3 extends over 18 amino acids. Trimming removed 0 bases from V and 6 bases from J, with 21 bases in between. CDR3 sequence reads: CASSEYQAGTWNRNEQFF. In DNA, the CDR3 is TGTGCCAGCAGTGAATATCAGGCGGGGACTTGGAATCGCAATGAGCAGTTCTTC.

V gene TRBV5-1 combines with J gene TRBJ1-2; 7 positions agree with TRBD1. The junction had 9 bases not matched to a gene; V was cut back by 1 base and J by 6 bases. The CDR3 covers 15 residues. From germline, CDR1 is SGHRS and CDR2 YFSETQ. The CDR3 loop reads CASSLYRGPRDGYTF. CDR3 sequence (DNA): TGCGCCAGCAGCTTGTACAGGGGCCCACGGGATGGCTACACCTTC.

The chain couples TRBV12-5 to TRBJ2-7, with D perhaps TRBD1 (6 bases). The V gene's germline CDR1 is LGHNT and CDR2 FRNRAP. This CDR3 is 15 amino acids long. Between the trimmed V and J ends, which lost 6 bases and 0 bases, there was a span of 15 bases. The CDR3 protein is CASGPPGQSSYEQYF. The CDR3 nucleotides are TGTGCTAGTGGCCCCCCGGGACAAAGCTCCTACGAGCAGTACTTC.

V is TRBV28 and J is TRBJ1-4; D perhaps matches TRBD1 (6 bases). With 6 bases removed from V and 10 bases from J, the gap between germline ends came to 21 bases. The CDR3 is made up of 15 amino acids. Germline lookup yields CDR1 MDHEN and CDR2 SYDVKM. CDR3 in amino acids: CASRQTTGSRAKLFF. CDR3 DNA: TGTGCCAGCAGACAAACTACAGGGTCCCGTGCAAAACTGTTTTTT.

Worth noting for this clone: Within the sample, other DNA sequences also encode this same CDR3. The gene calls are TRBV5-1 and TRBJ2-5, with D perhaps TRBD1 (5 bases). The CDR3 has 13 residues. The germline V gene encodes CDR1 SGHRS and CDR2 YFSETQ. V was trimmed by 0 bases and J by 5 bases, leaving 8 bases between them. CDR3 in amino acids: CASSLGGSETQYF. The CDR3 DNA follows: TGCGCCAGCAGCTTGGGGGGCTCGGAGACCCAGTACTTC. Drawing the rest from reference TRBV5-1 and TRBJ2-5, the complete variable domain is KAGVTQTPRYLIKTRGQQVTLSCSPISGHRSVSWYQQTPGQGLQFLFEYFSETQRNKGNFPGRFSGRQFSNSRSEMNVSTLELGDSALYLCASSLGGSETQYFGPGTRLLVL.

The CDR3 is CASSSQQGNEQFF. The CDR3, as DNA: TGTGCCAGCAGCTCCCAACAGGGCAATGAGCAGTTCTTC. The gene calls are TRBV11-3 and TRBJ2-1, with TRBD1 as a possible D gene (6 bases). The CDR3 is made up of 13 amino acids. CDR1 and CDR2 (germline): SGHNT, YENEEA. V was pared by 4 bases and J by 6 bases, with 10 bases between. The variable domain in full, completed from reference TRBV11-3 and TRBJ2-1, reads EAGVVQSPRYKIIEKKQPVAFWCNPISGHNTLYWYLQNLGQGPELLIRYENEEAVDDSQLPKDRFSAERLKGVDSTLKIQPAELGDSAVYLCASSSQQGNEQFFGPGTRLTVL.

A single count supports this clone. V usage is TRBV3-1 (or the pseudogene TRBV3-2) and J usage is TRBJ1-1; D perhaps matches TRBD1 (6 bases). The length of the CDR3 is 15 residues. Germline CDR1 and CDR2: LGHDT and YNNKEL (reference sequence). V lost 0 bases and J 6 bases, leaving 14 bases between the germline ends. The CDR3 here is CASSQDNRKGAEAFF. The CDR3 DNA is TGTGCCAGCAGCCAAGATAATAGAAAGGGGGCTGAAGCTTTCTTT.

The chain employs TRBV27 and TRBJ1-6, with 8 bases matching TRBD1. CDR1 MNHEY and CDR2 SMNVEV come from the germline V gene (reference sequence). The CDR3 is 16 amino acids. The V segment lost 4 bases and the J segment 5 bases; nucleotides outside the gene matches: 7. CDR3 nucleotides: TGTGCCAGCAGTTGGTCCACAGGGGGGAATAATTCACCCCTCCACTTT. Its translation is CASSWSTGGNNSPLHF.

In its sample, this clone was seen a few times. The rearrangement links TRBV4-1 to TRBJ2-7, with D possibly being TRBD1 (6 bases). V was cut by 0 bases and J by 4 bases, with 7 bases left in between. Germline assignment: CDR1 MGHRA and CDR2 YSYEKL. The CDR3 has 13 residues. CDR3 loop: CASSQDRGYEQYF. CDR3 nucleotides: TGCGCCAGCAGCCAAGACAGGGGATACGAGCAGTACTTC.

This sequence joins TRBV24-1 and TRBJ1-2; the D gene is possibly TRBD1 (5 bases). The V and J ends lost 2 bases and 5 bases respectively, with 11 bases between them. Per the germline V gene, CDR1 is KGHDR and CDR2 is SFDVKD. There are 14 residues in the CDR3. CDR3 sequence reads: CATSDSGFLYGYTF. CDR3 DNA: TGTGCCACCAGTGATTCAGGGTTCTTATATGGCTACACCTTC.

A single count supports this clone. The CDR3 DNA reads TGTGCCAGCAGCTTGGGGACAGGGAGAAATCAGCCCCAGCATTTT. It translates to CASSLGTGRNQPQHF. V usage is TRBV9 and J usage is TRBJ1-5, with 9 nucleotides matching TRBD1. This CDR3 has 15 amino acids. Germline V gene data show CDR1 as SGDLS and CDR2 as YYNGEE. V trimming: 4 bases; J trimming: 4 bases; junction bases outside the gene matches: 6.

The chain combines TRBV6-5 with TRBJ1-6; D is perhaps TRBD1 (5 bases). Germline CDR1 is MNHEY and CDR2 is SVGAGI. V was cut by 4 bases and J by 9 bases, with 16 bases left in between. The CDR3 totals 15 residues. The CDR3, as DNA: TGTGCCAGCAGTTCCGGCCCAGGGTGGAGTTCACCCCTCCACTTT. This codes for CASSSGPGWSSPLHF.

This chain uses TRBV5-4 with TRBJ2-7, with 9 nucleotides matching TRBD1. The CDR3 has 15 amino acids. With V trimmed by 4 bases and J by 3 bases, 8 bases remained unmatched. The V gene's germline CDR1 is SGHNT and CDR2 YYREEE (reference sequence). The CDR3, as DNA: TGTGCCAGCAGCCGGCCCGGGACAGGGTTCTACGAGCAGTACTTC. It is translated as CASSRPGTGFYEQYF.

The gene calls are TRBV9 and TRBJ2-3; no clear D gene. Germline CDR1 and CDR2: SGDLS and YYNGEE. The CDR3 loop spans 13 amino acids. The V gene lost 4 bases and the J gene lost 4 bases, with 10 bases spanning the gap. In nucleotides, the CDR3 is TGTGCCAGCAGCCCCTCACTGGCAGATACGCAGTATTTT. Protein: CASSPSLADTQYF.